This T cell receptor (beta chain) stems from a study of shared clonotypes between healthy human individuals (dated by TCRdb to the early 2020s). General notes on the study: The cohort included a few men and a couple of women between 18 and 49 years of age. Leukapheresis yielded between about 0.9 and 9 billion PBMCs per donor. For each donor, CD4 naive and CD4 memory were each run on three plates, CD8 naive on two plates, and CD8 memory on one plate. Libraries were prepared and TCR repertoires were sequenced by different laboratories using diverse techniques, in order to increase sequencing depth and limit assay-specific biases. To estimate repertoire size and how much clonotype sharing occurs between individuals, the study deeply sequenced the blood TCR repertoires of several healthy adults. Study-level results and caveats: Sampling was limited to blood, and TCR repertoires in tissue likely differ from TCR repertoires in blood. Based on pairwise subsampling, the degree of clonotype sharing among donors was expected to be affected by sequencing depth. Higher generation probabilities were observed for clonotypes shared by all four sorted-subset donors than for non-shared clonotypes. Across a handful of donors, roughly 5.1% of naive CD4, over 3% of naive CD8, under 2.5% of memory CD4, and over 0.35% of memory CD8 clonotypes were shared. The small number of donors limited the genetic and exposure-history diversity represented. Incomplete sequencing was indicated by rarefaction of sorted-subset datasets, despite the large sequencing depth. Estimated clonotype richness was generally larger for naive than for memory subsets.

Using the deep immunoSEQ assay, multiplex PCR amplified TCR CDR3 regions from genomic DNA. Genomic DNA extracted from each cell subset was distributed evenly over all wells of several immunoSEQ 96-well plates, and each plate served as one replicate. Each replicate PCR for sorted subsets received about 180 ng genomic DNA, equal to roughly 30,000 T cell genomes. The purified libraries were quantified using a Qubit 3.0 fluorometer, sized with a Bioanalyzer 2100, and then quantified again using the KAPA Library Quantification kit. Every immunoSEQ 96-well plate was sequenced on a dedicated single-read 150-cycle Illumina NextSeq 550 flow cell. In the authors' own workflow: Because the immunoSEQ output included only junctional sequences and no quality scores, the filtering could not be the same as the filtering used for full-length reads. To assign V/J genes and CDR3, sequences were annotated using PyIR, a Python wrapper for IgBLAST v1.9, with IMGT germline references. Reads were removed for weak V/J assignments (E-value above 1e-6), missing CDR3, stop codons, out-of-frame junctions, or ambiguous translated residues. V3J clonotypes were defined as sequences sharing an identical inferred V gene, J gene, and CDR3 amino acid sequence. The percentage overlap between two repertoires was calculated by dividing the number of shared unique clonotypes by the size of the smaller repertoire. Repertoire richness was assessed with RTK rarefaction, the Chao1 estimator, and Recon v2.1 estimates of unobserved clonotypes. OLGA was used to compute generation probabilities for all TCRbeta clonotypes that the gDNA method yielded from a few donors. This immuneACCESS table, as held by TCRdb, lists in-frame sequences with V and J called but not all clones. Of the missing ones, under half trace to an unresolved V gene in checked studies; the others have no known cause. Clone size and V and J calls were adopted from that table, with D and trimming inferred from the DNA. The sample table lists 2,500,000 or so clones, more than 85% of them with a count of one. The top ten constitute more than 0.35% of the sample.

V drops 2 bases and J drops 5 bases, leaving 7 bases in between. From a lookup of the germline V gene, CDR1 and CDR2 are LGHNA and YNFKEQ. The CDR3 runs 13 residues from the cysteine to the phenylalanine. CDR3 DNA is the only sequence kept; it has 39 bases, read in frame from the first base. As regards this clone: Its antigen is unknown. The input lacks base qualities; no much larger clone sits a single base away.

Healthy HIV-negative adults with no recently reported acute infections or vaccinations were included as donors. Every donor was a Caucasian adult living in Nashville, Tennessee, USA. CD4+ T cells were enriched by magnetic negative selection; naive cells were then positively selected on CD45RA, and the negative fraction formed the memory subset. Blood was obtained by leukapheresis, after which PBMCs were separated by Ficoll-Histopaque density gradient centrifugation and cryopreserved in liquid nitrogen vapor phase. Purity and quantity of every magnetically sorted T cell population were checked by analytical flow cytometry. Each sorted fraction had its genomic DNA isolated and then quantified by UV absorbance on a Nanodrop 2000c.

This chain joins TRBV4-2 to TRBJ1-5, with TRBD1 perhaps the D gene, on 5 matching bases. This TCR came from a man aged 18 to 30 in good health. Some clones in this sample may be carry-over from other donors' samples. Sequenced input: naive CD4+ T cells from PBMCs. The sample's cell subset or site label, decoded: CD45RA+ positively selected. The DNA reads TGTGCCAGCAGCCAACCGGGGGATCAGCCCCAGCATTTT. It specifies CASSQPGDQPQHF.